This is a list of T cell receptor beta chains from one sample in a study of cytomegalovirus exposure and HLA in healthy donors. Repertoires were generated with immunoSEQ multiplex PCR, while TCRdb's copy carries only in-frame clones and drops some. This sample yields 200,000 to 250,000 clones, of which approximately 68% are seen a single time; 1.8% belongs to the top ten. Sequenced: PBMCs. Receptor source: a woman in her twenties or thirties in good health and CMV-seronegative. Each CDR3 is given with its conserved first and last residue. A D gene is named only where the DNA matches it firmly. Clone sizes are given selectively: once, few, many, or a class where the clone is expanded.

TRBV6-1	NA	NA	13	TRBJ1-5	TGTGCCAGCAGTGTATTTAGCAATCAGCCCCAGCATTTT	CASSVFSNQPQHF
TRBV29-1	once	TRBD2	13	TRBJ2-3	TGCAGCTCACTAGCGGGAGATATAGATACGCAGTATTTT	CSSLAGDIDTQYF
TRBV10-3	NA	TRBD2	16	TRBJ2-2	TGTGCCATCAGTGACCCCCTCGGGAGGGTTCCCGGGGAGCTGTTTTTT	CAISDPLGRVPGELFF
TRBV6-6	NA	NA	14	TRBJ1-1	TGTGCCAGCACCCAAAAAAGTAGACTTTCTGAAGCTTTCTTT	CASTQKSRLSEAFF
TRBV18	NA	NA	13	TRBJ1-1	TGTGCCAGCTCACCCGTACCGGGACAAGAAGCTTTCTTT	CASSPVPGQEAFF
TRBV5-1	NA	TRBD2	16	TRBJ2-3	TGCGCCAGCAGCTCCGACGGGGGGAAAGGGGCAGATACGCAGTATTTT	CASSSDGGKGADTQYF
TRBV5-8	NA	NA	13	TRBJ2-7	TGTGCCAGCAGCTTTCGGGGCTCCTACGAGCAGTACTTC	CASSFRGSYEQYF
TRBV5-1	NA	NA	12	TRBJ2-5	TGCGCCAGCAGCGTGAGTGAGGAGACCCAGTACTTC	CASSVSEETQYF
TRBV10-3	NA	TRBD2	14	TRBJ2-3	TGTGCCATCAGTGGGGGACTAGCGACAGATACGCAGTATTTT	CAISGGLATDTQYF
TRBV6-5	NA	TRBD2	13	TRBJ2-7	TGTGCCAGCTGTTTCCCGGGAGGGAGCGAGCAGTACTTC	CASCFPGGSEQYF
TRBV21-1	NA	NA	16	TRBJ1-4	TGTGCCAGCAGCAAAGTCGACAGGGAAACTAATGAAAAACTGTTTTTT	CASSKVDRETNEKLFF
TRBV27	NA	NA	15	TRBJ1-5	TGTGCCAGCAGTTCGAAAACATATAGCAATCAGCCCCAGCATTTT	CASSSKTYSNQPQHF
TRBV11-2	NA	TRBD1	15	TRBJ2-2	TGTGCCAGCAGGGGGTGGGACAGCTACACCGGGGAGCTGTTTTTT	CASRGWDSYTGELFF
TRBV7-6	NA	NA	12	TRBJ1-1	TGTGCGTCCCGGGGGTCGGGCACTGAAGCTTTCTTT	CASRGSGTEAFF
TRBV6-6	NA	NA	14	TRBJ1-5	TGTGCCAGCAGACCCCCACAGGGCCGTCAGCCCCAGCATTTT	CASRPPQGRQPQHF
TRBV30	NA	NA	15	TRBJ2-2	TGTGCCTGGGGGCGCGGGGAGGCGGTCACCGGGGAGCTGTTTTTT	CAWGRGEAVTGELFF
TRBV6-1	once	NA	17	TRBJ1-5	TGTGACAGCAGTGAAGGTCCCCTCGACACCTACAATCAGCCCCAGCATTTT	CDSSEGPLDTYNQPQHF
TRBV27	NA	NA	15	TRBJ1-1	TGTGCCAGCAGTCTCACAGGGAGCGAGAACACTGAAGCTTTCTTT	CASSLTGSENTEAFF
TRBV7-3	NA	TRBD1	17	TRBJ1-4	TGTGCCAGCAGCTTAGATGCAGGGGGCCTCAGTAATGAAAAACTGTTTTTT	CASSLDAGGLSNEKLFF
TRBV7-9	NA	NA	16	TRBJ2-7	TGTGCCAGCAGCAGCCGAAAAACAGGGTCAGCGTACGAGCAGTACTTC	CASSSRKTGSAYEQYF
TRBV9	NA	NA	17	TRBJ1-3	TGTGCCAGCAGCGTAGCGGCGGGGGGGACCTCTGGAAACACCATATATTTT	CASSVAAGGTSGNTIYF
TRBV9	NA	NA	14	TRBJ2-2	TGTGCCACCGCGGAGGGCCTGGACACCGGGGAGCTGTTTTTT	CATAEGLDTGELFF
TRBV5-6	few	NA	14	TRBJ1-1	TGTGCCAGCAGCTTGCCCAGGGGAAAAACTGAAGCTTTCTTT	CASSLPRGKTEAFF
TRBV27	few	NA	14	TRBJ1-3	TGTGCCAGCAGTCCAGCAGGTTCCGGAAACACCATATATTTT	CASSPAGSGNTIYF
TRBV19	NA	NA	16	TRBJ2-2	TGTGCCAGTAGTATAAGTAGCGGAATGGTTTCCGGGGAGCTGTTTTTT	CASSISSGMVSGELFF
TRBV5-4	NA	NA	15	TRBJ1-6	TGTGCCAGCAGCCCATCCGGAGACCTTAATTCACCCCTCCACTTT	CASSPSGDLNSPLHF
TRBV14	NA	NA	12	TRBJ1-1	TGTGCCAGCAGCCAAGATCTCCCTGAAGCTTTCTTT	CASSQDLPEAFF
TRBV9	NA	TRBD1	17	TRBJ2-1	TGTGCCAGCAGCTTCACCTCGGGACAGGGGGCGCGCAATGAGCAGTTCTTC	CASSFTSGQGARNEQFF
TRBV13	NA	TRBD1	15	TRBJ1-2	TGTGCCAGCAGCTCAGAGGACAGGGGGCGAAATGGCTACACCTTC	CASSSEDRGRNGYTF